This T cell receptor (beta chain) was obtained from a study of shared clonotypes between healthy human individuals. General study findings and limits: Of the naive CD4 clonotypes, about 5% were shared across several donors.

Under the authors' procedure: Filtering differed for immunoSEQ, which gave only junction sequences without quality scores. Libraries were prepared by immunoSEQ multiplex PCR; TCRdb keeps only in-frame clonotypes and omits some of them. That table furnishes V, J and clone size, whereas the DNA furnished D and trimming. The sample carries about 800,000 clones, approximately 96% recorded once. CD45RO-negative, CCR7-positively selected cells formed the naive CD8 fraction, excluding terminally differentiated effector memory CD45RA+ cells. Germline trimming cut 3 bases from V and 2 bases from J; bases unmatched to any gene: 2. This CDR3 comprises 15 residues. Germline lookup yields CDR1 MNHNS and CDR2 SASEGT. About this clone itself: The target antigen is unknown.

The chain is built from TRBV6-1 and TRBJ2-1; the match to TRBD1 covers 9 bases. Sequenced: naive CD8+ T cells sorted from blood. This sequence was found in a man aged 25 to 45 in good health. This CDR3 is CASSEDRGPYNEQFF. The CDR3 bases are TGTGCCAGCAGTGAGGACAGGGGACCCTACAATGAGCAGTTCTTC.